The text below deals with one TCR beta chain. This clonotype was recorded a few times. Its target antigen remains unknown. Base-call qualities are not available, and no considerably larger clone is one nucleotide away. The library was obtained by 5' RACE. The instrument given in TCRdb is NextSeq 500. In the TCR library protocol, a unique molecular identifier was attached to each TCR cDNA molecule so that PCR and sequencing errors could be corrected. The study's processing was this. Decombinator tools were used for TCR identification, UMI-based error correction and CDR3 extraction. TCRs above a frequency of 2 per 1,000, corresponding to the top 1% of the tumor frequency distribution, were defined as expanded. Renyi diversity was calculated using the R vegan package after each repertoire was subsampled 100 times to 5,000 TCRs. CDR3 similarity networks were built from amino acid triplet string-kernel similarity, with CDR3s being connected when pairwise similarity was above 0.82. TCRdb applied fastp at Q25 and MiXCR to the public reads, then kept only in-frame beta chains. Rows merge per CDR3 protein into single entries with the most common DNA and genes. The V and J calls and clone size come from TCRdb's table, not from the authors' own analysis. The sample includes roughly 40,000 distinct CDR3 sequences, with nearly 7% observed a single time. 43% of the sample rests with the top ten.

This sample stems from a study of spatial heterogeneity in lung cancer (dated by TCRdb to between 2017 and 2020). The study in broad terms: Beta-chain transcripts were consistently detected in greater numbers than alpha-chain transcripts, which likely reflected higher beta-chain transcript abundance. In non-small cell lung cancer, the study quantitatively compared TCR alpha and beta repertoires across several tumor regions, matched nontumor lung, and blood. In the raw uncorrected reads, each unique combination of TCR and UMI appeared on average more than ten times. The study linked features of the TCR repertoire to counts of nonsynonymous mutations, which were determined by whole-exome sequencing of tumor tissue. At surgery, hundreds of tumor regions, 61 to 65 matched nontumor lung samples and 45 to 60 PBMC samples were TCR-sequenced for both alpha and beta chains. The study at large found these results: Additional single-cell paired TCR alpha and beta sequencing was considered necessary to confirm, at a functional level, the hypothesis that regional TCRs recognize regional mutations. Ubiquitous expanded tumor TCRs were detected in blood more often at tumor resection than at routine follow-up.

Per the publication, the time point label means: sample taken at primary tumor resection. The donors were 65 to 85 patients from the lung TRACERx cohort who had early-stage, untreated non-small cell lung cancer. Whole RNA extracted from tumor and nontumor lung tissue, or from cryopreserved PBMC samples, was used for TCR sequencing without cell sorting. A patient was chosen for TCR sequencing only when enough RNA was available from at least two tumor regions. The V and J ends are trimmed by 5 bases and 1 base, leaving 15 bases between them. The CDR3 goes from the cysteine to the phenylalanine over 15 residues. Only the CDR3 DNA is retained, 45 bases long and in frame from the first base. CDR1 and CDR2 were assigned from the germline V gene (reference sequence) as SEHNR and FQNEAQ.

This sequence originates from a female donor with early-stage non-small cell lung cancer. The rearrangement combines TRBV7-9 with TRBJ2-7; D gene: possibly TRBD1, on 6 matching bases. The input for sequencing was PBMCs, taken at surgery. The CDR3 protein is CASSLRSQGSYEQYF. The nucleotides read TGTGCCAGCAGCCTAAGGTCACAGGGATCCTACGAGCAGTACTTC.